This passage covers 30 T cell receptor beta chains from one sample sequenced in a study of beta chain features in type 1 diabetes. The investigators reverse transcribed all of the isolated RNA, so they sequenced expressed TCRB transcripts. Here immunoSEQ multiplex PCR was the method, and the copy in TCRdb shows in-frame clones only, minus some. The sample lists roughly 240,000 clones, over 65% occurring once. Sequenced: naive CD4+ T cells from blood. The receptors come from a man younger than 45 in good health.

The chain uses TRBV6-5 and TRBJ1-1; perhaps TRBD1 as D (5 bases). Trimming shortened V by 6 bases and J by 5 bases, and 13 bases separated the two germline ends. CDR3 length equals 13 residues. Germline values: CDR1 MNHEY, CDR2 SVGAGI. CDR3 DNA: TGTGCCAGCAGCCGGGGGGGAGGAACTGAAGCTTTCTTT. Translated: CASSRGGGTEAFF.

This clone was counted a few times. The chain links TRBV29-1 to TRBJ1-2; D unresolved. This CDR3 has 13 amino acids. The germline V gene has CDR1 SQVTM and CDR2 ANQGSEA. V gave up 0 bases and J gave up 2 bases, with 7 bases separating them. The CDR3 reads CSVEDPWNYGYTF. CDR3 in DNA: TGCAGCGTTGAAGATCCGTGGAACTATGGCTACACCTTC.

This clone has just one count. The chain joins TRBV15 to TRBJ2-5, with a tentative D call TRBD2 (6 bases). V was shortened by 5 bases and J by 4 bases, with 20 bases between the two germline ends. The CDR3 loop spans 16 amino acids. The germline CDR1 and CDR2 sequences are LNHNV and YYDKDF (reference sequence). CDR3 bases: TGTGCCACCAGCTGGGAGGCCCAAGTAGCTGGAGAGACCCAGTACTTC. It codes for CATSWEAQVAGETQYF.

The rearrangement uses TRBV4-2 and TRBJ2-7, with D possibly matching TRBD1 (5 bases). CDR3 length: 14 amino acids. Germline V CDR1 and CDR2: LGHNA, YNFKEQ. The V end was cut by 1 base, the J end by 7 bases, with 14 bases between. CDR3 DNA: TGTGCCAGCAGCCAAGTCGGCGGATCAGGGGAGCAGTACTTC. This encodes CASSQVGGSGEQYF.

This rearrangement joins TRBV10-3 to TRBJ2-3; maybe TRBD2 (6 bases). Germline V gives CDR1 ENHRY, CDR2 SYGVKD. The CDR3 sequence is 20 residues long. The V end was cut by 6 bases, the J end by 4 bases, with 32 bases between. The CDR3 nucleotides read TGTGCCATCAGGGCCCACCCGCGTGGGGGAGGTAATGGAGAATCAGATACGCAGTATTTT. It translates to CAIRAHPRGGGNGESDTQYF.

The chain uses TRBV27 and TRBJ1-1, with 9 nucleotides matching TRBD1. V lost 6 bases and J lost 10; bases outside the gene matches: 6. The length of the CDR3 is 12 residues. Looked up from germline, CDR1 is MNHEY and CDR2 is SMNVEV (reference sequence). The CDR3 bases are TGTGCCAGCAGCTCGGACAGGGGTAGAGCTTTCTTT. This codes for CASSSDRGRAFF.

The chain uses TRBV13 and TRBJ2-3; TRBD1 agrees at 9 bases. V was clipped by 2 bases and J by 4 bases; unmatched bases: 1. This CDR3 comprises 14 residues. Germline assignment: CDR1 PRHDT and CDR2 FYEKMQ (reference sequence). CDR3 DNA sequence: TGTGCCAGCAGCTTATGGACAGGGGCAGATACGCAGTATTTT. Translated: CASSLWTGADTQYF. The full variable domain, its missing parts supplied by reference TRBV13 and TRBJ2-3, is AAGVIQSPRHLIKEKRETATLKCYPIPRHDTVYWYQQGPGQDPQFLISFYEKMQSDKGSIPDRFSAQQFSDYHSELNMSSLELGDSALYFCASSLWTGADTQYFGPGTRLTVL.

The rearrangement uses TRBV25-1 and TRBJ2-1; 12 nucleotides match TRBD2. The CDR3 is made up of 15 amino acids. Germline assignment: CDR1 MGHDK and CDR2 SYGVNS. The ends lost 9 bases at V and 2 bases at J; junction bases unmatched: 5. Here the CDR3 reads CASLLAGGTYNEQFF. In DNA form, the CDR3 reads TGTGCCAGTCTCCTAGCGGGAGGGACCTACAATGAGCAGTTCTTC.

J is TRBJ1-1 and V is TRBV25-1; tentative D call: TRBD1 (5 bases). This CDR3 has 14 amino acids. CDR1 and CDR2 from the germline V gene are MGHDK and SYGVNS. V lost 7 bases and J 3 bases, leaving 15 bases between the germline ends. CDR3 nucleotide sequence: TGTGCCAGCACCGCTTCAGGGAGGTACACTGAAGCTTTCTTT. Translation gives CASTASGRYTEAFF. The variable domain in full, completed from reference TRBV25-1 and TRBJ1-1, reads EADIYQTPRYLVIGTGKKITLECSQTMGHDKMYWYQQDPGMELHLIHYSYGVNSTEKGDLSSESTVSRIRTEHFPLTLESARPSHTSQYLCASTASGRYTEAFFGQGTRLTVV.

The CDR3: CASSGSSYNEQFF. The CDR3 nucleotides are TGTGCCAGCAGCGGGTCCTCCTACAATGAGCAGTTCTTC. The chain employs TRBV7-2 and TRBJ2-1; D gene unclear. Per germline, CDR1 SGHTA and CDR2 FQGNSA. V shed 5 bases and J shed 0 bases, with 5 bases lying between them. The CDR3 has 13 amino acids.

The rearrangement joins TRBV6-1 to TRBJ1-1; D is undetermined. The germline V gene encodes CDR1 MNHNS and CDR2 SASEGT. The CDR3 sequence is 15 residues long. The ends were cut back, 0 bases at V and 4 bases at J, with 12 bases in the middle. CDR3 sequence: CASSEALRVGTEAFF. The CDR3 region has the DNA TGTGCCAGCAGTGAAGCGCTTAGGGTGGGCACTGAAGCTTTCTTT.

The sample holds one count of this clone. This chain connects TRBV30 to TRBJ2-7, with D hard to call. CDR1 is GTSNPN and CDR2 is SVGIG in the germline V gene (reference sequence). This CDR3 region has 11 residues. Trimming shortened V by 4 bases and J by 2 bases, and 6 bases separated the two germline ends. The DNA for the CDR3 is TGTGCCTGGATCCCCGCCTACGAGCAGTACTTC. It yields the protein CAWIPAYEQYF.

V and J are TRBV9 and TRBJ2-1; TRBD2 might be the D (6 bases). V was shortened by 4 bases and J by 4 bases, with 18 bases between the two germline ends. Germline assignment: CDR1 SGDLS and CDR2 YYNGEE. CDR3 size: 16 residues. The DNA of the CDR3 is TGTGCCAGCAGCCTTTCAGGGACTCCTTCGTACAATGAGCAGTTCTTC. Translation gives CASSLSGTPSYNEQFF.

This clone was found a few times. CDR3 in amino acids: CSVTRTGYEQYF. The DNA for the CDR3 is TGCAGCGTAACCCGGACAGGGTACGAGCAGTACTTC. This rearrangement joins TRBV29-1 to TRBJ2-7; TRBD1 matches at 8 bases. The CDR3 is 12 residues long. V shed 6 bases, J shed 4 bases, and the junction held 5 bases outside the gene matches. Germline V gives CDR1 SQVTM, CDR2 ANQGSEA.

The gene calls are TRBV7-9 and TRBJ1-4; D unresolved. The germline V gene encodes CDR1 SEHNR and CDR2 FQNEAQ (reference sequence). The CDR3 is made up of 11 amino acids. V lost 5 bases, J lost 5 bases, and 3 bases lay in between. In DNA, the CDR3 is TGTGCCAGCAGCCGGAATGAAAAACTGTTTTTT. Encoded protein: CASSRNEKLFF.

The V and J genes are TRBV7-9 and TRBJ2-5; 10 nucleotides match TRBD1. Germline V CDR1 and CDR2: SEHNR, FQNEAQ (reference sequence). CDR3 length equals 14 residues. The V segment lost 5 bases and the J segment 3 bases; nucleotides outside the gene matches: 3. The CDR3 protein is CASSTGTGEETQYF. CDR3 nucleotides: TGTGCCAGCAGCACCGGGACAGGGGAAGAGACCCAGTACTTC.

This clone was detected only a few times. The chain joins TRBV29-1 to TRBJ2-1, with D maybe TRBD1 (6 bases). CDR1 SQVTM and CDR2 ANQGSEA come from the germline V gene. The CDR3 contains 15 residues. V lost 6 bases to trimming and J lost 3 bases, with 18 bases between them. CDR3 in amino acids: CSVAGQGLRYNEQFF. The CDR3 coding sequence is TGCAGCGTAGCCGGCCAGGGGTTGCGCTACAATGAGCAGTTCTTC.

This clone turned up a few times. This chain joins TRBV5-1 and TRBJ2-1, with TRBD1 matching over 7 bases. V trimming: 1 base; J trimming: 4 bases; junction bases outside the gene matches: 5. Germline values: CDR1 SGHRS, CDR2 YFSETQ. The CDR3 totals 15 residues. CDR3 DNA: TGCGCCAGCAGCTTGAGTGACAGGGTGTACAATGAGCAGTTCTTC. Its protein is CASSLSDRVYNEQFF.

The rearrangement links TRBV11-2 to TRBJ2-3, with TRBD1 matching over 8 bases. From germline, CDR1 is SGHAT and CDR2 FQNNGV. The V and J ends lost 5 bases and 1 base, in that order; junction bases with no gene match: 8. This CDR3 comprises 16 residues. CDR3 DNA sequence: TGTGCCAGCAGCGGACAGGGTGGGCGACGCACAGATACGCAGTATTTT. The encoded protein is CASSGQGGRRTDTQYF.

The sample holds one count of this clone. This chain uses TRBV7-2 with TRBJ1-1; TRBD1 matches at 7 bases. The germline V gene encodes CDR1 SGHTA and CDR2 FQGNSA. The CDR3 consists of 15 residues. The trim removed 5 bases at V and 4 bases at J, leaving 10 bases unmatched. The CDR3 nucleotides are TGTGCCAGCAGCCCGGGGAGGGGGCTGGGCACTGAAGCTTTCTTT. Protein sequence: CASSPGRGLGTEAFF.

This clone showed up just a few times. V usage is TRBV14 and J usage is TRBJ1-2; weak D call: TRBD1 (6 bases). This CDR3 comprises 14 residues. Between the trimmed V and J ends, which lost 3 bases and 4 bases, there was a span of 12 bases. Germline V gene sequence: CDR1 SGHDN, CDR2 FVKESK. CDR3 nucleotide sequence: TGTGCCAGCAGCCAGGCCCGGGACATCTATGGCTACACCTTC. This codes for CASSQARDIYGYTF.

The V and J genes are TRBV14 and TRBJ1-2, with D possibly TRBD1 on 5 matching bases. CDR1 and CDR2 from the germline V gene are SGHDN and FVKESK. The V end was cut by 5 bases, the J end by 8 bases, with 12 bases between. The CDR3 covers 12 residues. CDR3 region: CASSGQMKGYTF. Written as DNA, the CDR3 is TGTGCCAGCAGCGGACAAATGAAGGGCTACACCTTC.

This clone was seen a few times. The rearrangement uses TRBV29-1 and TRBJ2-6; 8 bases are shared with TRBD1. Trimming cost V 5 bases and J 4 bases; bases outside gene matches: 10. Germline loops: CDR1 SQVTM, CDR2 ANQGSEA. The CDR3 extends over 16 amino acids. CDR3 nucleotide sequence: TGCAGCGTTACCCGGACAGGGAGGTCGGGGGCCAACGTCCTGACTTTC. Amino acid sequence: CSVTRTGRSGANVLTF. Using reference TRBV29-1 and TRBJ2-6 for the parts outside the CDR3, the full variable domain is SAVISQKPSRDICQRGTSLTIQCQVDSQVTMMFWYRQQPGQSLTLIATANQGSEATYESGFVIDKFPISRPNLTFSTLTVSNMSPEDSSIYLCSVTRTGRSGANVLTFGAGSRLTVL.

In nucleotides, the CDR3 is TGTGCCAGCAGTGGAACAGGGACCAGCTCCTACGAGCAGTACTTC. Its translation: CASSGTGTSSYEQYF. The V gene is TRBV28, the J gene TRBJ2-7, with D tentatively TRBD1 (6 bases). Trimming left V 5 bases short and J 0 bases short, with 14 bases between. The CDR3 is 15 amino acids. Germline V gene sequence: CDR1 MDHEN, CDR2 SYDVKM.

V usage is TRBV4-3 and J usage is TRBJ2-7; D is undetermined. The V end was cut by 0 bases, the J end by 4 bases, with 7 bases between. Germline CDR1 LGHNA, CDR2 YSLEER. The CDR3 runs to 13 residues. The CDR3 DNA follows: TGCGCCAGCAGCCAAGACAGCCGATACGAGCAGTACTTC. It yields the protein CASSQDSRYEQYF.

This clone has only one observation. The chain has TRBV29-1 and TRBJ1-1; D is unresolved. The CDR3 contains 11 residues. Per germline, CDR1 SQVTM and CDR2 ANQGSEA. The ends were cut back, 8 bases at V and 0 bases at J, with 7 bases in the middle. DNA for the CDR3: TGCAGCCTCATATTGAACACTGAAGCTTTCTTT. This gives the protein CSLILNTEAFF.

A few counts support this clone. The gene calls are TRBV4-3 and TRBJ2-2, with D uncertain. V was shortened by 2 bases and J by 0 bases, with 10 bases between the two germline ends. The germline CDR1 and CDR2 sequences are LGHNA and YSLEER. The CDR3 has 16 amino acids. The CDR3 nucleotides are TGCGCCAGCAGCCAAATCTACCTAGCGAACACCGGGGAGCTGTTTTTT. Its translation: CASSQIYLANTGELFF.

The gene calls are TRBV30 and TRBJ2-7, with 14 positions matching TRBD2. The trim removed 2 bases at V and 6 bases at J, leaving 6 bases unmatched. CDR3 length equals 15 residues. Germline V CDR1 and CDR2: GTSNPN, SVGIG (reference sequence). The CDR3 coding sequence is TGTGCCTGGAGTACTTTGGGACTAGCGGGAGTCGAGCAGTACTTC. Its protein product is CAWSTLGLAGVEQYF.

This chain links TRBV30 with TRBJ2-7; D gene uncertain. The germline V and J ends were trimmed by 0 bases and 2 bases, with 11 bases remaining between them. The CDR3 is 14 amino acids. Germline V lookup: CDR1 GTSNPN, CDR2 SVGIG (reference sequence). As DNA, the CDR3 is TGTGCCTGGAGTGTATGGGTCGATGCCTACGAGCAGTACTTC. Residues: CAWSVWVDAYEQYF.

This clone came up a few times. CDR3 nucleotides: TGTGCCAGTAGTGACGTCGGGGCCGGCAATTCACCCCTCCACTTT. It codes for CASSDVGAGNSPLHF. The genes are TRBV19 and TRBJ1-6; TRBD1 is a possible D gene (5 bases). Germline V gene data show CDR1 as LNHDA and CDR2 as SQIVND (reference sequence). This CDR3 region has 15 residues. The V and J ends lost 5 bases and 7 bases respectively, with 15 bases between them.